These T cell receptor beta chains were read from a single sample in a study of regulatory T cells in long-lasting Graves disease. MiXCR, run by TCRdb on the multiplex PCR reads, gives a single entry per CDR3 protein. The sample carries 500,000 to 700,000 distinct CDR3 sequences, less than 20% recorded once. The sample was also reused in another study, on T cells in Graves' hyperthyroidism and ophthalmopathy.

The sample was peripheral blood mononuclear cells (PBMCs), taken at new diagnosis, from a patient treated with antithyroid drugs. Receptors originate from a woman aged 25-40 years with Graves disease. CDR3s include the opening cysteine and the closing phenylalanine or tryptophan. A D gene is named only where the DNA matches it firmly. A row's size may be missing; if present it is once, few, many or a size class.

cdr3_aa,cdr3_nt,v_call,clone_size,j_call,d_call
CASSSGGSDTEAFF,TGTGCCAGCTCCTCAGGGGGGTCGGACACTGAAGCTTTCTTT,TRBV18,NA,TRBJ1-1,TRBD1
CASSSTGAMNTEAFF,TGTGCCAGCAGTTCGACAGGGGCAATGAACACTGAAGCTTTCTTT,TRBV12-3/TRBV12-4,NA,TRBJ1-1,TRBD1
CASSQDRGDRYGYTF,TGCGCCAGCAGCCAAGATCGCGGGGATCGCTATGGCTACACCTTC,TRBV4-1,NA,TRBJ1-2,NA
CASSTSWGSTYEQYF,TGTGCCAGTAGTACCAGCTGGGGCAGTACCTACGAGCAGTACTTC,TRBV19,NA,TRBJ2-7,NA
CASSRGLADQETQYF,TGCGCCAGCAGCAGGGGACTAGCGGACCAAGAGACCCAGTACTTC,TRBV5-1,NA,TRBJ2-5,TRBD2
CSAIRDNYEQYF,TGCAGCGCTATCCGGGACAACTACGAGCAGTACTTC,TRBV29-1,many,TRBJ2-7,NA
CASSLAGAYTGGNTIYF,TGTGCCAGCAGCTTAGCGGGTGCTTACACCGGGGGAAACACCATATATTTT,TRBV7-6,many,TRBJ1-3,NA
CAAGGTSGSSYNEQFF,TGTGCCGCAGGCGGGACTAGCGGGAGCTCCTACAATGAGCAGTTCTTC,TRBV19,few,TRBJ2-1,TRBD2
CASSFRRNKEGGYTF,TGTGCCAGCAGCTTCCGGAGAAATAAGGAGGGAGGCTACACCTTC,TRBV5-5,NA,TRBJ1-2,NA
CASSRRDRGLETQYF,TGTGCCAGCAGCCGTCGGGACAGGGGGCTGGAGACCCAGTACTTC,TRBV27,few,TRBJ2-5,TRBD1
CASSYSRDIGGTEAFF,TGTGCCAGCAGTTACAGCAGGGACATCGGAGGCACTGAAGCTTTCTTT,TRBV6-5,many,TRBJ1-1,NA
CASSFLAPNTGELFF,TGTGCCAGCAGCTTTCTGGCTCCGAACACCGGGGAGCTGTTTTTT,TRBV7-9,many,TRBJ2-2,NA
CASSQDREFFDEQFF,TGTGCCAGCAGCCAAGACAGGGAATTTTTTGATGAGCAGTTCTTC,TRBV3-1,few,TRBJ2-1,NA
CASSPVEGAGEDDTQYF,TGTGCCAGCAGCCCTGTAGAGGGGGCGGGAGAAGATGATACGCAGTATTTT,TRBV7-2,many,TRBJ2-3,NA
CASSWTGWNEAFF,TGTGCCAGCAGTTGGACTGGGTGGAATGAAGCTTTCTTT,TRBV27,many,TRBJ1-1,NA
CASSPQGFGTEAFF,TGTGCCAGCAGCCCGCAGGGGTTCGGGACTGAAGCTTTCTTT,TRBV7-3,few,TRBJ1-1,NA
CASRLAGLTDTQYF,TGTGCCAGCAGACTAGCGGGGCTCACAGATACGCAGTATTTT,TRBV12-3/TRBV12-4,many,TRBJ2-3,TRBD2
CSARGTIGGDEQFF,TGCAGTGCTAGAGGGACTATTGGCGGGGATGAGCAGTTCTTC,TRBV20-1,many,TRBJ2-1,NA
CASSVQGGRSEQYF,TGTGCCAGCAGCGTTCAAGGAGGCCGCAGCGAGCAGTACTTC,TRBV11-2,many,TRBJ2-7,NA
CASSLPTGTRKKDTGELFF,TGTGCCAGCAGTTTACCGACGGGGACGCGGAAAAAGGACACCGGGGAGCTGTTTTTT,TRBV28,NA,TRBJ2-2,NA
CASSQDAGRFNQPQHF,TGCGCCAGCAGCCAAGATGCCGGACGGTTTAATCAGCCCCAGCATTTT,TRBV4-1,NA,TRBJ1-5,NA
CASTQSGASNQPQHF,TGTGCCAGCACACAATCAGGGGCTAGCAATCAGCCCCAGCATTTT,TRBV28,many,TRBJ1-5,NA
CASSSLGTSGQETQYF,TGTGCCAGCAGTTCGCTGGGGACTAGCGGGCAAGAGACCCAGTACTTC,TRBV6-5,many,TRBJ2-5,TRBD2
CASSGPRTGSEQYF,TGCGCCAGCAGTGGCCCGCGGACAGGGAGCGAGCAGTACTTC,TRBV10-1,many,TRBJ2-7,TRBD1
CASSLGPSGPYEQYF,TGTGCCAGCAGCTTAGGTCCTAGCGGCCCCTACGAGCAGTACTTC,TRBV7-2,NA,TRBJ2-7,TRBD2